One and the same sample provided the 31 T cell receptor beta chains below, sequenced in a study of control samples from healthy donors and cancer patients. Method: immunoSEQ multiplex PCR; TCRdb's copy keeps in-frame clones and lacks some. The table includes 150,000 to 200,000 clones, about 94% detected once. Sequencing was done on a sample of blood. These receptors all come from a woman aged 40 to 49 in good health.

A single count supports this clone. The chain uses TRBV18 and TRBJ2-7; D ambiguous. The CDR3 spans 13 residues. Germline-derived CDR1 and CDR2 are KGHSH and LQKENI. Deletions cut 2 bases from V and 2 bases from J, with 7 bases between. The CDR3 coding sequence is TGTGCCAGCTCACCAACCTCCGCCTACGAGCAGTACTTC. Protein: CASSPTSAYEQYF.

The genes are TRBV6-1 and TRBJ2-7; the D gene could be TRBD1 or TRBD2 (5 bases each). Germline V CDR1 and CDR2: MNHNS, SASEGT. V lost 0 bases and J 0 bases, leaving 9 bases between the germline ends. CDR3 length equals 15 residues. The CDR3 DNA reads as TGTGCCAGCAGTGAAGCGGGACGGAGCTCCTACGAGCAGTACTTC. It specifies CASSEAGRSSYEQYF.

This clone was recorded only once. The chain combines TRBV5-1 with TRBJ2-4; D is perhaps TRBD1 (5 bases). Germline V lookup: CDR1 SGHRS, CDR2 YFSETQ. CDR3 length: 12 residues. Trimming shortened V by 0 bases and J by 8 bases, and 6 bases separated the two germline ends. In DNA, the CDR3 is TGCGCCAGCAGCTTGGGGGGCCACATTCAGTACTTC. Its translation: CASSLGGHIQYF.

The chain joins TRBV11-3 to TRBJ2-7; maybe TRBD1 (5 bases). The CDR3 is made up of 13 amino acids. CDR1 is SGHNT, CDR2 YENEEA, per germline. V was clipped by 5 bases and J by 3 bases, with 11 bases between them. The CDR3 DNA is TGTGCCAGCAGCCAAGACGACAGCTACGAGCAGTACTTC. This gives the protein CASSQDDSYEQYF. The variable domain in full, completed from reference TRBV11-3 and TRBJ2-7, reads EAGVVQSPRYKIIEKKQPVAFWCNPISGHNTLYWYLQNLGQGPELLIRYENEEAVDDSQLPKDRFSAERLKGVDSTLKIQPAELGDSAVYLCASSQDDSYEQYFGPGTRLTVT.

The chain is built from TRBV6-5 and TRBJ1-6; 7 nucleotides line up with TRBD1. Per the germline V gene, CDR1 is MNHEY and CDR2 is SVGAGI. This CDR3 has 14 residues. Trimming took 6 bases from V and 7 from J; bases not matched to a gene: 6. This chain's CDR3 is CASSRRDRNSPLHF. CDR3 sequence (DNA): TGTGCCAGCAGCCGCCGGGACAGAAATTCACCCCTCCACTTT.

The CDR3 nucleotides read TGTGCCAGCACTGGACGGCCCCAAGAGACCCAGTACTTC. It codes for CASTGRPQETQYF. The V and J genes are TRBV6-5 and TRBJ2-5; D uncertain. The CDR3 runs 13 residues. V was clipped by 7 bases and J by 1 base, with 10 bases between them. Germline CDR1 MNHEY, CDR2 SVGAGI.

The chain recombines TRBV10-3 with TRBJ1-5, with D tentatively TRBD1 (6 bases). The V gene's germline CDR1 is ENHRY and CDR2 SYGVKD. The CDR3 loop spans 15 amino acids. V lost 10 bases, J lost 4 bases, and 20 bases lay in between. CDR3 bases: TGTGCCAGTCGGCCGGGACAACAAGAAAATCAGCCCCAGCATTTT. This sequence encodes CASRPGQQENQPQHF.

CDR3 residues: CASAGAKVGKLFF. The CDR3, as DNA: TGTGCCAGCGCCGGGGCCAAAGTAGGAAAACTGTTTTTT. The chain uses TRBV27 and TRBJ1-4; maybe TRBD1 (5 bases). The CDR3 loop spans 13 amino acids. From germline, CDR1 is MNHEY and CDR2 SMNVEV (reference sequence). V was trimmed by 8 bases and J by 10 bases, leaving 17 bases between them.

This sequence joins TRBV6-2 or TRBV6-3 and TRBJ2-1, with D perhaps TRBD2 (5 bases). The CDR3 consists of 16 residues. V lost 2 bases, J lost 8 bases, and 19 bases lay in between. Germline V gene data show CDR1 as MNHEY and CDR2 as SVGEGT. The CDR3 reads CASSYVPGGSEDEQFF. The CDR3 DNA is TGTGCCAGCAGTTACGTCCCGGGCGGGTCGGAGGATGAGCAGTTCTTC.

The chain has TRBV4-3 and TRBJ2-3, with 8 bases aligning to TRBD2. The CDR3 has 16 amino acids. V was pared by 0 bases and J by 5 bases, with 7 bases of the junction left unmatched. The germline gives CDR1 LGHNA, CDR2 YSLEER. The chain's CDR3 is CASSQDRGGPGDTQYF. The CDR3 DNA is TGCGCCAGCAGCCAAGATCGGGGGGGGCCGGGAGATACGCAGTATTTT.

The V and J genes are TRBV9 and TRBJ1-2; possible D gene TRBD1, 6 bases. Trimming stripped 4 bases from V and 6 bases from J, with 16 bases between. Per germline, CDR1 SGDLS and CDR2 YYNGEE. The CDR3 runs to 14 residues. The chain's CDR3 is CASSLTGRVDGYTF. CDR3 nucleotide sequence: TGTGCCAGCAGCTTAACAGGGAGGGTAGATGGCTACACCTTC.

The CDR3 nucleotides read TGCAGCGTTGTCAGTCGCACTGGAAACACCATATATTTT. It encodes CSVVSRTGNTIYF. The chain has TRBV29-1 and TRBJ1-3, with unresolved D. Trimming shortened V by 4 bases and J by 2 bases, and 9 bases separated the two germline ends. This CDR3 contains 13 residues. Per the germline V gene, CDR1 is SQVTM and CDR2 is ANQGSEA.

CDR3 nucleotide sequence: TGTGCCAGCAGCCGAGGGACAGGGTGGAATTTTTATAATTCACCCCTCCACTTT. Translating gives CASSRGTGWNFYNSPLHF. The chain couples TRBV7-8 to TRBJ1-6; 9 bases align to TRBD1. The V segment lost 5 bases and the J segment 4 bases; nucleotides outside the gene matches: 12. The CDR3 runs to 18 residues. Germline V gene sequence: CDR1 SGHVS, CDR2 FQNEAQ.

This chain connects TRBV6-2 or TRBV6-3 to TRBJ1-1; D is unclear. Trimming cost V 4 bases and J 0 bases, with 9 bases left between them. CDR3 size: 14 residues. The germline CDR1 and CDR2 sequences are MNHEY and SVGEGT. CDR3 region: CASSSGFMNTEAFF. The DNA for the CDR3 is TGTGCCAGCAGTTCGGGCTTTATGAACACTGAAGCTTTCTTT.

The V call is TRBV6-1, the J call TRBJ1-3, with D perhaps matching TRBD1 (5 bases). The CDR3 spans 16 residues. V was pared by 2 bases and J by 5 bases, with 16 bases between. CDR1 and CDR2 (germline): MNHNS, SASEGT. CDR3 loop: CASSERSRAGRNTIYF. In DNA, the CDR3 is TGTGCCAGCAGTGAAAGGAGCAGGGCGGGAAGAAACACCATATATTTT.

The chain is built from TRBV11-3 and TRBJ1-1; no firm D call. In germline, CDR1 is SGHNT, CDR2 YENEEA. The CDR3 spans 12 residues. The V gene lost 5 bases and the J gene lost 2 bases, with 6 bases spanning the gap. The CDR3 DNA is TGTGCCAGCAGCCAGGACAACACTGAAGCTTTCTTT. It codes for CASSQDNTEAFF.

The CDR3, as DNA: TGTGCCACCAGCAGAGATCGGTCCCGGGACTCCGCCAACAATGAGCAGTTCTTC. It codes for CATSRDRSRDSANNEQFF. V is TRBV15 and J is TRBJ2-1; TRBD2 might be the D (6 bases). The CDR3 is 18 amino acids. Looked up from germline, CDR1 is LNHNV and CDR2 is YYDKDF (reference sequence). Trimming cost V 0 bases and J 5 bases, with 20 bases left between them. Using reference TRBV15 and TRBJ2-1 for the parts outside the CDR3, the full variable domain is DAMVIQNPRYQVTQFGKPVTLSCSQTLNHNVMYWYQQKSSQAPKLLFHYYDKDFNNEADTPDNFQSRRPNTSFCFLDIRSPGLGDTAMYLCATSRDRSRDSANNEQFFGPGTRLTVL.

The chain has TRBV9 and TRBJ1-2; D perhaps matches TRBD1 (5 bases). Germline assignment: CDR1 SGDLS and CDR2 YYNGEE. This CDR3 has 12 amino acids. The ends were cut back, 7 bases at V and 4 bases at J, with 11 bases in the middle. The CDR3 spells CASYRISYGYTF. CDR3 sequence (DNA): TGTGCCAGCTACAGGATCTCCTATGGCTACACCTTC.

The chain joins TRBV6-5 to TRBJ1-1; possibly TRBD1 for D (5 bases). The CDR3 runs to 13 residues. V was trimmed by 8 bases and J by 4 bases, leaving 14 bases between them. The germline V gene has CDR1 MNHEY and CDR2 SVGAGI. CDR3 in DNA: TGTGCCAGCCTTGACAGCTCTACCACTGAAGCTTTCTTT. Translated: CASLDSSTTEAFF.

The V gene is TRBV5-6, the J gene TRBJ1-5; 8 bases are a match to TRBD1. The trim removed 4 bases at V and 3 bases at J, leaving 9 bases unmatched. CDR3 size: 16 residues. Germline CDR1 and CDR2: SGHDT and YYEEEE. Here the CDR3 reads CASSPGPGGNNQPQHF. CDR3 sequence (DNA): TGTGCCAGCAGCCCCGGCCCAGGGGGCAACAATCAGCCCCAGCATTTT.

This chain uses TRBV12-5 with TRBJ1-2, with D uncertain. V lost 7 bases, J lost 4 bases, and 16 bases lay in between. CDR3 size: 14 residues. Germline V CDR1 and CDR2: LGHNT, FRNRAP. CDR3 DNA: TGTGCTAGTGCCCCCGAATCGGGCGGCTATGGCTACACCTTC. Its translation is CASAPESGGYGYTF. Using reference TRBV12-5 and TRBJ1-2 for the parts outside the CDR3, the full variable domain is DARVTQTPRHKVTEMGQEVTMRCQPILGHNTVFWYRQTMMQGLELLAYFRNRAPLDDSGMPKDRFSAEMPDATLATLKIQPSEPRDSAVYFCASAPESGGYGYTFGSGTRLTVV.

The CDR3 region is CASSQESTLTGELFF. The CDR3 DNA is TGTGCCAGCAGCCAAGAAAGCACACTCACCGGGGAGCTGTTTTTT. The chain employs TRBV14 and TRBJ2-2; D remains ambiguous. Germline-derived CDR1 and CDR2 are SGHDN and FVKESK. The CDR3 totals 15 residues. Trimming removed 0 bases from V and 4 bases from J, with 9 bases in between.

For this clone: Distinct nucleotide sequences in the sample also encode this CDR3. The chain couples TRBV2 to TRBJ1-3, with 7 bases aligning to TRBD1. The CDR3 covers 14 residues. The V gene end was trimmed by 6 bases and the J gene end by 0 bases; junction bases not matched to a gene: 2. Germline V gene lookup returns CDR1 SNHLY and CDR2 FYNNEI. The CDR3 loop reads CASRRDSSGNTIYF. As DNA, the CDR3 is TGTGCCAGCAGACGGGACAGCTCTGGAAACACCATATATTTT.

CDR3 nucleotides: TGCGCCAGCAGCCCCAGCGCAGTTCTTAATTCACCCCTCCACTTT. This codes for CASSPSAVLNSPLHF. This chain uses TRBV4-3 with TRBJ1-6; D unresolved. CDR1 LGHNA and CDR2 YSLEER come from the germline V gene. The CDR3 covers 15 residues. The ends were cut back, 4 bases at V and 6 bases at J, with 13 bases in the middle.

CDR3 sequence (DNA): TGTGCCAGCAGCCCCATGCGGGGGAACACTGAAGCTTTCTTT. It yields the protein CASSPMRGNTEAFF. This sequence joins TRBV14 and TRBJ1-1; D gene unclear. CDR3 length equals 14 residues. The ends were cut back, 4 bases at V and 1 base at J, with 10 bases in the middle. Germline V gene sequence: CDR1 SGHDN, CDR2 FVKESK.

The gene calls are TRBV29-1 and TRBJ1-5, with D perhaps TRBD1 (5 bases). The germline CDR1 and CDR2 sequences are SQVTM and ANQGSEA. Trimming stripped 4 bases from V and 2 bases from J, with 12 bases between. This CDR3 comprises 14 residues. CDR3 nucleotides: TGCAGCGTTGGGGGCGGCTCGGGCAATCAGCCCCAGCATTTT. Translating gives CSVGGGSGNQPQHF. Together with reference TRBV29-1 and TRBJ1-5, the CDR3 gives the full variable domain: SAVISQKPSRDICQRGTSLTIQCQVDSQVTMMFWYRQQPGQSLTLIATANQGSEATYESGFVIDKFPISRPNLTFSTLTVSNMSPEDSSIYLCSVGGGSGNQPQHFGDGTRLSIL.

The chain couples TRBV5-1 to TRBJ1-2, with D possibly matching TRBD1 (5 bases). The V gene's germline CDR1 is SGHRS and CDR2 YFSETQ. This CDR3 region has 14 residues. Trimming cost V 4 bases and J 2 bases, with 12 bases left between them. The CDR3: CASSPGTRNYGYTF. CDR3 nucleotides: TGCGCCAGCAGCCCAGGGACCCGGAACTATGGCTACACCTTC.

This chain links TRBV6-5 with TRBJ1-4; no clear D gene. The V gene lost 7 bases and the J gene lost 3 bases, with 12 bases spanning the gap. From germline, CDR1 is MNHEY and CDR2 SVGAGI. The CDR3 totals 14 residues. In DNA, the CDR3 is TGTGCCAGCACCCAAAATGGGGCTAATGAAAAACTGTTTTTT. The encoded protein is CASTQNGANEKLFF.

The V gene is TRBV9, the J gene TRBJ2-7, with TRBD2 identical over 12 bases. Germline-derived CDR1 and CDR2 are SGDLS and YYNGEE. V dropped 0 bases and J dropped 5; count of bases not matched to a gene: 0. The CDR3 is 14 amino acids. CDR3 loop: CASSVGLAGDEQYF. CDR3 DNA sequence: TGTGCCAGCAGCGTAGGACTAGCGGGAGACGAGCAGTACTTC. The variable domain in full, completed from reference TRBV9 and TRBJ2-7, reads DSGVTQTPKHLITATGQRVTLRCSPRSGDLSVYWYQQSLDQGLQFLIQYYNGEERAKGNILERFSAQQFPDLHSELNLSSLELGDSALYFCASSVGLAGDEQYFGPGTRLTVT.

The J gene is TRBJ1-2, the V gene TRBV27; 9 bases agree with TRBD1. V lost 4 bases to trimming and J lost 5 bases; unmatched junction nucleotides: 8. CDR1 is MNHEY and CDR2 is SMNVEV in the germline V gene (reference sequence). The CDR3 contains 15 residues. This CDR3 reads CASSSADRGFYGYTF. CDR3 DNA: TGTGCCAGCAGTTCGGCGGACAGGGGTTTTTATGGCTACACCTTC.

The chain uses TRBV5-1 and TRBJ2-1; unclear D gene. The V end lost 3 bases, the J end lost 10 bases, and 20 bases lay between the germline ends. The CDR3 contains 15 residues. Germline V gene sequence: CDR1 SGHRS, CDR2 YFSETQ. CDR3 DNA sequence: TGCGCCAGCAGCTGGGGTCCGGACGGCCAGACCGAGCAGTTCTTC. Protein sequence: CASSWGPDGQTEQFF. Full variable domain (missing parts from reference TRBV5-1 and TRBJ2-1): KAGVTQTPRYLIKTRGQQVTLSCSPISGHRSVSWYQQTPGQGLQFLFEYFSETQRNKGNFPGRFSGRQFSNSRSEMNVSTLELGDSALYLCASSWGPDGQTEQFFGPGTRLTVL.